The 13 T cell receptor beta chains presented below share a single source sample, sequenced in a study of control samples from healthy donors and cancer patients. Sequenced by immunoSEQ multiplex PCR; TCRdb stores in-frame clones only, minus some. The sample carries about 63,000 clones, almost 85% recorded once. The sequenced sample consisted of blood. The receptors come from a man aged 40-55 years in good health.

The CDR3 reads CAISYGAGGRETQYF. The DNA for the CDR3 is TGTGCCATCAGTTATGGAGCGGGGGGCCGGGAGACCCAGTACTTC. The rearrangement uses TRBV10-3 and TRBJ2-5; 9 nucleotides agree with TRBD2. V shed 5 bases, J shed 5 bases, and the junction held 9 bases outside the gene matches. The CDR3 has 15 amino acids. CDR1 ENHRY and CDR2 SYGVKD come from the germline V gene.

The CDR3 nucleotides are TGTGCCAGCAGCTTGGAGGAAATTTCAAACACTGAAGCTTTCTTT. This gives the protein CASSLEEISNTEAFF. The rearrangement uses TRBV5-4 and TRBJ1-1; D is uncertain. The CDR3 spans 15 residues. Per germline, CDR1 SGHNT and CDR2 YYREEE (reference sequence). Between the trimmed V and J ends, which lost 0 bases and 2 bases, there was a span of 11 bases.

The V gene is TRBV7-2, the J gene TRBJ2-5; 9 positions match TRBD2. This CDR3 is 14 amino acids long. The ends lost 6 bases at V and 4 bases at J; junction bases unmatched: 6. Germline V lookup: CDR1 SGHTA, CDR2 FQGNSA. The CDR3 DNA follows: TGTGCCAGCAGACGGCGGGGGGGGCTAGAGACCCAGTACTTC. This encodes CASRRRGGLETQYF.

The J gene is TRBJ2-5, the V gene TRBV5-1; 8 positions agree with TRBD2. With 0 bases clipped from V and 1 base from J, the junction kept 2 bases outside the gene matches. CDR1 SGHRS and CDR2 YFSETQ come from the germline V gene. The CDR3 consists of 15 residues. The CDR3: CASSLAGLVQETQYF. CDR3 coding DNA: TGCGCCAGCAGCTTGGCGGGACTAGTCCAAGAGACCCAGTACTTC.

The V call is TRBV7-2, the J call TRBJ1-2; maybe TRBD1 (5 bases). Trimming shortened V by 1 base and J by 8 bases, and 14 bases separated the two germline ends. Germline V gives CDR1 SGHTA, CDR2 FQGNSA. This CDR3 is 14 amino acids long. DNA of the CDR3: TGTGCCAGCAGCTTAGTGAGGGGAGGGGACGGCTACACCTTC. Residues: CASSLVRGGDGYTF.

The chain is built from TRBV28 and TRBJ2-6; D is uncertain. The V and J ends lost 4 bases and 2 bases respectively, with 9 bases between them. Germline V gene data show CDR1 as MDHEN and CDR2 as SYDVKM. The CDR3 length is 15 residues. The CDR3 DNA reads as TGTGCCAGCAGTTCTCGCGGCCCTGGGGCCAACGTCCTGACTTTC. Amino acid sequence: CASSSRGPGANVLTF.

In nucleotides, the CDR3 is TGTGCCATCAGTGGCACGGGAGGACCCAAAGAGACCCAGTACTTC. Protein: CAISGTGGPKETQYF. J is TRBJ2-5 and V is TRBV10-3, with 7 bases lining up with TRBD2. The junction had 8 bases not matched to a gene; V was cut back by 4 bases and J by 3 bases. The length of the CDR3 is 15 residues. Germline V gene lookup returns CDR1 ENHRY and CDR2 SYGVKD.

V is TRBV7-3 and J is TRBJ2-2; D not certain. From germline, CDR1 is SGHTA and CDR2 FQGTGA. Trimming stripped 1 base from V and 0 bases from J, with 12 bases between. CDR3 size: 17 residues. CDR3 nucleotide sequence: TGTGCCAGCAGCTTAATCGGCCCCTACGCGAACACCGGGGAGCTGTTTTTT. It translates to CASSLIGPYANTGELFF.

This clone turned up a few times. The V gene is TRBV7-9, the J gene TRBJ2-7, with D tentatively TRBD1 or TRBD2 (5 bases each). The CDR3 extends over 14 amino acids. Trimming took off 5 bases at V and 3 bases at J, with 14 bases between the two ends. The V gene's germline CDR1 is SEHNR and CDR2 FQNEAQ (reference sequence). Written as DNA, the CDR3 is TGTGCCAGCAGCGTTGCCGGGGCTCTCTACGAGCAGTACTTC. The encoded protein is CASSVAGALYEQYF.

This chain uses TRBV9 with TRBJ2-2, with D unresolved. The CDR3 covers 15 residues. The ends were cut back, 0 bases at V and 2 bases at J, with 8 bases in the middle. CDR1 and CDR2 (germline): SGDLS, YYNGEE. This chain's CDR3 is CASSVGTVNTGELFF. CDR3 in DNA: TGTGCCAGCAGCGTAGGAACAGTCAACACCGGGGAGCTGTTTTTT.

V gene TRBV7-2 combines with J gene TRBJ2-2; the D gene is possibly TRBD1 (6 bases). Germline CDR1 and CDR2: SGHTA and FQGNSA. CDR3 size: 15 residues. V gave up 7 bases and J gave up 1 base, with 13 bases separating them. CDR3 sequence reads: CASKPPRGNTGELFF. The CDR3 DNA sequence: TGTGCCAGCAAACCGCCCAGGGGGAACACCGGGGAGCTGTTTTTT.

CDR3 sequence reads: CASSIKSRGSGVYEQYF. The CDR3 nucleotides read TGTGCCAGTAGTATAAAGTCAAGGGGAAGCGGGGTTTACGAGCAGTACTTC. The rearrangement joins TRBV19 to TRBJ2-7; TRBD2 matches 7 bases. V gave up 2 bases and J gave up 4 bases; unmatched junction bases: 14. Germline CDR1 reads LNHDA; CDR2 reads SQIVND (reference sequence). CDR3 length: 17 residues.

The J gene is TRBJ2-2, the V gene TRBV6-6, with TRBD2 identical over 15 bases. Germline assignment: CDR1 MNHNY and CDR2 SVGAGI (reference sequence). V lost 4 bases, J lost 6 bases, and 3 bases stayed unmatched. The CDR3 has 16 amino acids. The CDR3 region is CASSSWTSGGAGELFF. CDR3 in DNA: TGTGCCAGCAGTTCCTGGACTAGCGGGGGGGCCGGGGAGCTGTTTTTT.